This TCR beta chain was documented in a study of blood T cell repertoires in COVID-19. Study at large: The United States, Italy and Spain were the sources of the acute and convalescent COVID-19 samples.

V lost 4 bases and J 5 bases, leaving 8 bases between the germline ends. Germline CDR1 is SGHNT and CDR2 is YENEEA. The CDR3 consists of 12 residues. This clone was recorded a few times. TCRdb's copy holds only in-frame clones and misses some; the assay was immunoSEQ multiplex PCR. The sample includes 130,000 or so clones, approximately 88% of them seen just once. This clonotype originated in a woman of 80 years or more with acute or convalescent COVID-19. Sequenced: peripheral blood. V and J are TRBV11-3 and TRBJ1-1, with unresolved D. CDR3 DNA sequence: TGTGCCAGCAGCTCGAGAGGGACTGAAGCTTTCTTT. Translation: CASSSRGTEAFF.